These 31 T cell receptor beta chains were sequenced from one sample in a study of T cells after yellow fever vaccination. TCRdb re-called the 5' RACE reads through MiXCR, storing one row per CDR3 protein. In the table there are roughly 330,000 distinct CDR3 sequences, around 6.8% of which are singletons. The material sequenced was PBMCs, taken roughly seven weeks after the first yellow fever vaccination. These receptors were collected from a young man who received the YFV17D yellow fever vaccine.

This clonotype showed up just a few times. The rearrangement links TRBV19 to TRBJ2-3; no definite D call. The CDR3 runs to 17 residues. With 5 bases removed from V and 2 bases from J, the gap between germline ends came to 20 bases. The V gene's germline CDR1 is LNHDA and CDR2 SQIVND (reference sequence). CDR3: CASSAVTAGDFTDTQYF. The CDR3 DNA follows: TGTGCCAGTAGTGCCGTGACGGCAGGAGATTTCACAGATACGCAGTATTTT.

The V gene is TRBV6-5, the J gene TRBJ2-7; D not certain. The germline CDR1 and CDR2 sequences are MNHEY and SVGAGI. V was clipped by 2 bases and J by 2 bases, with 13 bases between them. The CDR3 is 15 amino acids. CDR3 bases: TGTGCCAGCAGTTACGTCGCCAGCCCCACCTACGAGCAGTACTTC. Translation gives CASSYVASPTYEQYF.

The CDR3 nucleotides read TGTACCTGCTGTCCAGGGGACAGAATTAAAGGGGGGCAAGAGACCCAGTACTTC. As protein: CTCCPGDRIKGGQETQYF. J is TRBJ2-5 and V is TRBV2; the D gene is possibly TRBD1 (7 bases). CDR1 is SNHLY and CDR2 is FYNNEI in the germline V gene. This CDR3 comprises 18 residues.

The chain combines TRBV4-3 with TRBJ2-3; TRBD1 is a possible D gene (5 bases). The germline V gene encodes CDR1 LGHNA and CDR2 YSLEER. The ends were cut back, 0 bases at V and 1 base at J, with 14 bases in the middle. The CDR3 totals 17 residues. The CDR3 reads CASSQDPEGVGTDTQYF. DNA for the CDR3: TGCGCCAGCAGCCAAGACCCCGAAGGGGTCGGCACAGATACGCAGTATTTT.

The chain carries TRBV6-2 or TRBV6-3 and TRBJ2-5; possible D gene TRBD2, 7 bases. The CDR3 extends over 15 amino acids. Germline V gene sequence: CDR1 MNHEY, CDR2 SVGEGT. V dropped 6 bases and J dropped 1 base, with 15 bases sitting between them. In DNA, the CDR3 is TGTGCCAGCAGCAGTCACCGGGGGGCCCAAGAGACCCAGTACTTC. This encodes CASSSHRGAQETQYF.

Comments on this clonotype: Germline is not matched at one junction end, which may reflect a read error. This chain links TRBV11-1 with TRBJ1-1; D is undetermined. There are 15 residues in the CDR3. Per the germline V gene, CDR1 is SGHAT and CDR2 is FQDESV (reference sequence). Written as DNA, the CDR3 is TGTGCCAGCAGTCTAGAACACTGGATGAACACTGAAGCTTACTTT. This encodes CASSLEHWMNTEAYF.

This clonotype was counted between two and nine times. No conserved phenylalanine or tryptophan is present at the end of the CDR3, so a read error is the likely explanation. The limits of the CDR3 on the DNA are not certain, so only TCRdb's listed CDR3 is given. The chain links TRBV6-6 to TRBJ1-2; no DNA check was done on the table's D call, TRBD1. The CDR3 has 11 amino acids, counting both end residues. In germline, CDR1 is MNHNY, CDR2 SVGAGI (reference sequence). The CDR3 sequence is CASSATGTGAI.

There are a few counts of this clonotype. The V and J genes are TRBV12-5 and TRBJ2-5; possibly TRBD1 for D (5 bases). The V end was cut by 6 bases, the J end by 4 bases, with 18 bases between. The CDR3 is 15 residues long. Germline V gene sequence: CDR1 LGHNT, CDR2 FRNRAP. The CDR3, as DNA: TGTGCTAGTGGCCAGGACACTGGGGCGCGAGAGACCCAGTACTTC. Translated, it gives CASGQDTGARETQYF.

This clonotype was found many times. The chain couples TRBV5-6 to TRBJ2-3; possible D gene TRBD2, 7 bases. The germline CDR1 and CDR2 sequences are SGHDT and YYEEEE. The length of the CDR3 is 15 residues. V shed 2 bases and J shed 5 bases, with 15 bases lying between them. CDR3: CASSFLGGAKDTQYF. The CDR3 DNA is TGTGCCAGCAGCTTTCTAGGGGGGGCCAAAGATACGCAGTATTTT. Based on the CDR3 plus reference TRBV5-6 and TRBJ2-3, the full variable domain is DAGVTQSPTHLIKTRGQQVTLRCSPKSGHDTVSWYQQALGQGPQFIFQYYEEEERQRGNFPDRFSGHQFPNYSSELNVNALLLGDSALYLCASSFLGGAKDTQYFGPGTRLTVL.

Comment on this clonotype: The conserved closing phenylalanine or tryptophan is absent in this CDR3, likely reflecting a read error. The chain recombines TRBV18 with TRBJ1-1; tentatively, D is TRBD1 (6 bases). Trimming pared 2 bases from V and 2 bases from J, leaving 15 bases between. This CDR3 has 16 amino acids. CDR1 and CDR2 from the germline V gene are KGHSH and LQKENI. CDR3 sequence: CASSPIARDTNTEAFS. The CDR3 coding sequence is TGTGCCAGCTCACCAATCGCCCGGGACACCAACACTGAAGCTTTCTCT.

Only a few counts were recorded for this clonotype. The genes are TRBV7-8 and TRBJ2-4; D is unresolved. CDR1 and CDR2 (germline): SGHVS, FQNEAQ. V lost 1 base, J lost 15 bases, and 13 bases lay in between. This CDR3 is built from 12 residues. The CDR3 loop reads CASSLEVGVPYF. CDR3 sequence (DNA): TGTGCCAGCAGCTTAGAAGTGGGTGTTCCGTACTTC.

This clonotype turned up a few times. This chain connects TRBV12-3 or TRBV12-4 to TRBJ1-6; D is unclear. The length of the CDR3 is 12 residues. V was shortened by 3 bases and J by 8 bases, with 5 bases between the two germline ends. The CDR3 protein is CASSFADSPLHF. DNA of the CDR3: TGTGCCAGCAGTTTCGCAGATTCACCCCTCCACTTT.

This clonotype showed up just a few times. The chain couples TRBV7-2 to TRBJ1-2; the match to TRBD1 covers 7 bases. Germline V lookup: CDR1 SGHTA, CDR2 FQGNSA. V lost 1 base and J lost 3; bases outside the gene matches: 2. The CDR3 has 14 amino acids. The chain's CDR3 is CASSLDGTDYGYTF. The CDR3 region has the DNA TGTGCCAGCAGCTTAGATGGGACAGACTATGGCTACACCTTC.

The chain recombines TRBV9 with TRBJ2-3, with 8 bases lining up with TRBD2. The ends lost 8 bases at V and 5 bases at J; junction bases unmatched: 7. The CDR3 is made up of 13 amino acids. In germline, CDR1 is SGDLS, CDR2 YYNGEE. The CDR3 loop reads CASRRGARDTQYF. In DNA, the CDR3 is TGTGCCAGTCGGCGGGGGGCAAGAGATACGCAGTATTTT.

This clonotype turned up a few times. The chain combines TRBV25-1 with TRBJ2-7; 9 bases align to TRBD1. The V gene's germline CDR1 is MGHDK and CDR2 SYGVNS. This CDR3 comprises 17 residues. Unmatched junction bases numbered 15, after V lost 7 bases and J lost 2 bases. The CDR3 spells CASNGGGQGRTTYEQYF. CDR3 nucleotide sequence: TGTGCCAGCAATGGGGGAGGACAGGGGCGGACGACCTACGAGCAGTACTTC.

This clonotype occurred a few times. The chain recombines TRBV7-2 with TRBJ2-1; D remains ambiguous. Trimming pared 5 bases from V and 5 bases from J, leaving 13 bases between. CDR1 and CDR2 (germline): SGHTA, FQGNSA. This CDR3 comprises 14 residues. The chain's CDR3 is CASSRLVRNNEQFF. The CDR3 region has the DNA TGTGCCAGCAGCCGTCTGGTCAGGAACAATGAGCAGTTCTTC.

As for this clonotype: A much larger clone sits a single nucleotide away, making a read error possible. The chain links TRBV7-9 to TRBJ2-7; D is uncertain. V lost 4 bases, J lost 0 bases, and 16 bases lay in between. Per germline, CDR1 SEHNR and CDR2 FQNEAQ (reference sequence). This CDR3 spans 16 amino acids. In DNA form, the CDR3 reads TGTGCCAGCAGCTCCTGCCGGGCCTCGAGCTCCTACGAGCAGTACTTC. It yields the protein CASSSCRASSSYEQYF.

This clonotype was observed many times. The V gene is TRBV5-5, the J gene TRBJ2-7; tentatively, D is TRBD2 (5 bases). Trimming shortened V by 0 bases and J by 2 bases, and 9 bases separated the two germline ends. This CDR3 is built from 14 residues. Per the germline V gene, CDR1 is SGHKS and CDR2 is YYEKEE (reference sequence). CDR3 bases: TGTGCCAGCAGCTTGGGGACCGGGGCCTACGAGCAGTACGTC. Its protein product is CASSLGTGAYEQYV.

This clonotype has just a few counts. The V gene is TRBV11-2, the J gene TRBJ2-3; TRBD2 matches at 11 bases. This CDR3 region has 18 residues. The germline CDR1 and CDR2 sequences are SGHAT and FQNNGV. V was clipped by 4 bases and J by 0 bases; unmatched bases: 9. The CDR3 sequence is CASSSLLAGVTSTDTQYF. The CDR3 nucleotides are TGTGCCAGCAGCTCCCTACTAGCGGGGGTAACTAGCACAGATACGCAGTATTTT. Variable domain in full (rest from reference TRBV11-2 and TRBJ2-3): EAGVAQSPRYKIIEKRQSVAFWCNPISGHATLYWYQQILGQGPKLLIQFQNNGVVDDSQLPKDRFSAERLKGVDSTLKIQPAKLEDSAVYLCASSSLLAGVTSTDTQYFGPGTRLTVL.

The CDR3 bases are TGCAGCGTTGGAAAGGGGCCGAACACTGAAGCTTTCTTT. Amino acid sequence: CSVGKGPNTEAFF. V is TRBV29-1 and J is TRBJ1-1; the D gene is possibly TRBD1 (5 bases). Germline V lookup: CDR1 SQVTM, CDR2 ANQGSEA. The CDR3 spans 13 residues. Trimming left V 4 bases short and J 1 base short, with 10 bases between.

This clonotype was detected a few times. The chain combines TRBV7-2 with TRBJ2-2; no firm D call. Deletions cut 3 bases from V and 4 bases from J, with 9 bases between. This CDR3 has 14 residues. Germline V CDR1 and CDR2: SGHTA, FQGNSA. The CDR3 region is CASSLTISTGELFF. The CDR3, as DNA: TGTGCCAGCAGCTTGACGATAAGCACCGGGGAGCTGTTTTTT.

This clonotype was seen repeatedly, ten times or more. The chain combines TRBV30 with TRBJ2-5; D not resolved. Germline V lookup: CDR1 GTSNPN, CDR2 SVGIG (reference sequence). The V gene lost 4 bases and the J gene lost 3 bases, with 6 bases spanning the gap. The CDR3 totals 11 residues. CDR3 loop: CAWNQEETQYF. DNA of the CDR3: TGTGCCTGGAATCAGGAAGAGACCCAGTACTTC.

This clonotype appeared a few times. This rearrangement joins TRBV12-3 or TRBV12-4 to TRBJ1-6; 8 nucleotides agree with TRBD1. V shed 6 bases, J shed 6 bases, and the junction held 4 bases outside the gene matches. CDR3 length: 14 residues. CDR3 in DNA: TGTGCCAGCAGAAAGACAGGGGCTAATTCACCCCTCCACTTT. Encoded protein: CASRKTGANSPLHF.

This clonotype showed up just a few times. The rearrangement joins TRBV7-2 to TRBJ2-5; 10 nucleotides match TRBD2. Germline V gene lookup returns CDR1 SGHTA and CDR2 FQGNSA. The V gene end was trimmed by 7 bases and the J gene end by 4 bases; junction bases not matched to a gene: 9. The CDR3 has 15 residues. The CDR3 coding sequence is TGTGCCAGCACTCTTAGCGGGGGGTGGACAGAGACCCAGTACTTC. It yields the protein CASTLSGGWTETQYF.

This clonotype was picked up many times. The rearrangement links TRBV7-2 to TRBJ2-3; D might be TRBD2 (6 bases). Germline V gives CDR1 SGHTA, CDR2 FQGNSA. Trimming removed 1 base from V and 3 bases from J, with 17 bases in between. The CDR3 has 17 amino acids. CDR3 DNA: TGTGCCAGCAGCTTAGTCGGGTCCCTCGGGGGTACAGATACGCAGTATTTT. Its protein is CASSLVGSLGGTDTQYF.

This clonotype was seen more than once but under ten times. The rearrangement joins TRBV19 to TRBJ2-1; 10 bases align to TRBD2. Germline V gives CDR1 LNHDA, CDR2 SQIVND (reference sequence). Germline trimming cut 7 bases from V and 4 bases from J; bases unmatched to any gene: 4. The CDR3 runs to 14 residues. CDR3 protein: CASTQRGGYNEQFF. CDR3 DNA sequence: TGTGCCAGTACGCAGCGGGGGGGATACAATGAGCAGTTCTTC. Drawing the rest from reference TRBV19 and TRBJ2-1, the complete variable domain is DGGITQSPKYLFRKEGQNVTLSCEQNLNHDAMYWYRQDPGQGLRLIYYSQIVNDFQKGDIAEGYSVSREKKESFPLTVTSAQKNPTAFYLCASTQRGGYNEQFFGPGTRLTVL.

The V and J genes are TRBV9 and TRBJ2-6; D possibly corresponds to TRBD1 (6 bases). This CDR3 is built from 14 residues. Deletions cut 7 bases from V and 2 bases from J, with 10 bases between. Germline V gives CDR1 SGDLS, CDR2 YYNGEE. The CDR3 DNA sequence: TGTGCCAGCGGATCAGGGGCTGGGGCCAACGTCCTGACTTTC. Encoded protein: CASGSGAGANVLTF.

This chain uses TRBV6-2 or TRBV6-3 with TRBJ2-1; D is uncertain. The ends were cut back, 2 bases at V and 2 bases at J, with 7 bases in the middle. Germline V lookup: CDR1 MNHEY, CDR2 SVGEGT. This CDR3 has 14 amino acids. The CDR3 spells CASSYPDTYNEQFF. The CDR3 DNA follows: TGTGCCAGCAGTTACCCAGACACCTACAATGAGCAGTTCTTC.

This clonotype turned up a few times. The gene calls are TRBV20-1 and TRBJ1-4; 10 nucleotides align to TRBD1. V was clipped by 6 bases and J by 5 bases; unmatched bases: 6. The CDR3 extends over 14 amino acids. CDR1 is DFQATT, CDR2 SNEGSKA, per germline (reference sequence). The CDR3 coding sequence is TGCAGTGCGGAGTCGACAGGGGGCAATGAAAAACTGTTTTTT. Amino acids: CSAESTGGNEKLFF.

Only a few counts were recorded for this clonotype. The chain carries TRBV20-1 and TRBJ1-4; 9 bases agree with TRBD1. CDR1 and CDR2 from the germline V gene are DFQATT and SNEGSKA (reference sequence). The CDR3 length is 15 residues. Trimming took 4 bases from V and 7 from J; bases not matched to a gene: 10. CDR3 residues: CSATSPGTGSEKLFF. CDR3 sequence (DNA): TGCAGTGCTACTAGTCCCGGGACAGGGTCTGAAAAACTGTTTTTT.

This clonotype showed up many times. The J gene is TRBJ2-5, the V gene TRBV7-2; 10 nucleotides align to TRBD2. CDR3 length: 15 amino acids. The ends lost 6 bases at V and 2 bases at J; junction bases unmatched: 6. The germline CDR1 and CDR2 sequences are SGHTA and FQGNSA. In DNA, the CDR3 is TGTGCCAGCAGTTGGAGCGGGGGGGAGCAAGAGACCCAGTACTTC. It is translated as CASSWSGGEQETQYF.